Sequencing of this T cell receptor (beta chain) was carried out in a study of T-cell memory formation after mild COVID-19. The wider study: Most TCR clusters belonged to a single donor.

Each CDR3 protein gets one entry after TCRdb re-called the 5' RACE reads with MiXCR. The profile shows about 430,000 distinct CDR3 sequences, roughly 24% of them singletons. Trimming took 5 bases from V and 8 from J, leaving 17 bases between them. Germline CDR1 is SGHRS and CDR2 is YFSETQ. The CDR3 has 14 residues. V and J are TRBV5-1 and TRBJ2-1, with a possible D match to TRBD1 (6 bases). The clonotype originates from an adult woman who had mild COVID-19 (a few samples of this study predate the infection). Cell type and time point are not known. Sequenced input: PBMCs or a T cell subset sorted from them (not recorded which). The CDR3 loop is CASRLQGEGDEQFF. The CDR3 DNA sequence: TGCGCCAGCAGACTTCAGGGTGAGGGGGATGAGCAGTTCTTC.